A selection of T cell receptor beta chains follows, all from one sample in a study of spatial heterogeneity in lung cancer. TCRdb fed the 5' RACE reads into MiXCR, producing one record per CDR3 protein. In the table there are tens of thousands of distinct CDR3 sequences, more than 10% of which are singletons. This specimen consisted of PBMCs, obtained at surgery. Every receptor here comes from a male donor with early-stage non-small cell lung cancer. Each CDR3 is given with its conserved first and last residue. Fields, in order: D gene, V gene, clone size, CDR3 length, J gene, CDR3 DNA, CDR3 protein. The D gene is left open where the match is weak. Clone size is not always given. Where it is, it says once, few, many or a class for expanded clones.

TRBD2,TRBV5-1,few,14,TRBJ2-7,TGCGCCAGCAGCTTGTCACTAGCGGGATACGAGCAGTACTTC,CASSLSLAGYEQYF
TRBD1,TRBV5-4,many,14,TRBJ2-5,TGTGCCAGCAGCTGGGGACAGACTCGAGAGACCCAGTACTTC,CASSWGQTRETQYF
TRBD1,TRBV27,few,14,TRBJ2-1,TGTGCCAGCAGTTTACGGGACAGAACAAATGAGCAGTTCTTC,CASSLRDRTNEQFF
-,TRBV4-1,many,14,TRBJ1-1,TGCGCCAGCGCGAATCTACAGCTGAACACTGAAGCTTTCTTT,CASANLQLNTEAFF
-,TRBV10-3,few,13,TRBJ2-2,TGTGCCATCAGTGAGTTATTAACCGGGGAGCTGTTTTTT,CAISELLTGELFF
TRBD1,TRBV6-5,few,15,TRBJ2-2,TGTGCCAGATCCGGGACAGGGTTTACCACCGGGGAGCTGTTTTTT,CARSGTGFTTGELFF
-,TRBV5-1,-,15,TRBJ1-5,TGCGCCAGCAGCTTGGCCCCTGGGGGCAATCAGCCCCAGCATTTT,CASSLAPGGNQPQHF
TRBD1,TRBV4-3,many,15,TRBJ2-2,TGCGCCAGCAGCCAAGACTCGACAGGGACCGGGGAGCTGTTTTTT,CASSQDSTGTGELFF
-,TRBV10-3,few,12,TRBJ2-3,TGTGCCATCTCGGCGATCACAGATACGCAGTATTTT,CAISAITDTQYF
TRBD2,TRBV5-1,-,16,TRBJ2-1,TGCGCCAGCAGCTTGGGGAACCTAGCGGGAGCAGAGTGGCAGTTCTTC,CASSLGNLAGAEWQFF
TRBD2,TRBV20-1,few,14,TRBJ2-1,TGCAGTGCTAGAGCGGGGACTAGCGACAATGAGCAGTTCTTC,CSARAGTSDNEQFF
-,TRBV2,-,15,TRBJ2-2,TGTGCCAGCAGAGTGGACAACTTGAACACCGGGGAGCTGTTTTTT,CASRVDNLNTGELFF
-,TRBV5-6,-,15,TRBJ1-1,TGTGCCAGCAGCCCTCCTGGAACAGCGGGCACTGAAGCTTTCTTT,CASSPPGTAGTEAFF
TRBD1,TRBV5-8,many,17,TRBJ1-4,TGTGCCAGCAGCTTCCCGGGACAGCTTGCAACTAATGAAAAACTGTTTTTT,CASSFPGQLATNEKLFF
-,TRBV24-1,many,17,TRBJ2-1,TGTGCCACCAGTGAATTAGTTCCTTCGGGAGTAAGGAATGAGCAGTTCTTC,CATSELVPSGVRNEQFF
TRBD2,TRBV20-1,-,14,TRBJ2-3,TGCAGTGCCAAGAGGGGAGGGGACACAGATACGCAGTATTTT,CSAKRGGDTDTQYF
TRBD1,TRBV9,many,15,TRBJ2-2,TGTGCCAGCAGCGGGGGACAGGGGAGAACCGGGGAGCTGTTTTTT,CASSGGQGRTGELFF
-,TRBV2,-,12,TRBJ1-1,TGTGCCAGCAGACGGGACACCGAGGAAGCTTTCTTT,CASRRDTEEAFF
TRBD2,TRBV4-1,few,17,TRBJ2-5,TGCGCCAGCAGCCAAGATTCTAGCGGGTCGCGCCAAGAGACCCAGTACTTC,CASSQDSSGSRQETQYF
-,TRBV10-3,many,15,TRBJ2-1,TGTGCCATCAGTGAGTCCCTACAGGCCCGAAATGAGCAGTTCTTC,CAISESLQARNEQFF
TRBD2,TRBV20-1,-,13,TRBJ2-7,TGCAGTGCTAGAGGCGGGAGTGCCTACGAGCAGTACTTC,CSARGGSAYEQYF
-,TRBV18,few,14,TRBJ1-1,TGTGCCAGCTCACCGGCAGGGCAGGGCACTGAAGCTTTCTTT,CASSPAGQGTEAFF
TRBD2,TRBV20-1,few,16,TRBJ2-3,TGCAGTGTCGTTAGCGGGAGCCATCGCGCCCCAGATACGCAGTATTTT,CSVVSGSHRAPDTQYF
-,TRBV3-1,-,15,TRBJ2-7,TGTGCCAGCAGCCAACGGCCAGTTCAGACCTACGAGCAGTACTTC,CASSQRPVQTYEQYF
-,TRBV6-6,few,9,TRBJ1-1,TGTGCCAGTGGGGTTGAAGCTTTCTTT,CASGVEAFF
-,TRBV18,-,14,TRBJ2-7,TGTGCCAGCTCACCTGGGCTAGTTGCCTACGAGCAGTACTTC,CASSPGLVAYEQYF
-,TRBV28,many,17,TRBJ2-7,TGTGCCAGCAGTTTATTTTTCAGGGGGTCGGGGGAGTACGAGCAGTACTTC,CASSLFFRGSGEYEQYF
-,TRBV27,-,14,TRBJ2-5,TGTGCCAGCGGTGACTGGGGGGATCGGGAGACCCAGTACTTC,CASGDWGDRETQYF
-,TRBV5-1,few,14,TRBJ1-2,TGCGCCAGCAGCTACGACCTTTTTGGACATGGCTACACCTTC,CASSYDLFGHGYTF
-,TRBV7-9,-,14,TRBJ1-4,TGTGCCAGCAGCTTACAGTCAGGGAACGAAAAACTGTTTTTT,CASSLQSGNEKLFF
-,TRBV3-1,few,15,TRBJ2-3,TGTGCCAGCCAGGGGACCGACAGAATCAGCTGGACGCAGTATTTT,CASQGTDRISWTQYF
TRBD2,TRBV5-1,-,16,TRBJ2-3,TGCGCCAGCAGCTCCCAGGGTAGCGGGATCGCAGATACGCAGTATTTT,CASSSQGSGIADTQYF
-,TRBV12-3/TRBV12-4,many,15,TRBJ2-2,TGTGCCAGCAGTTTTCGGCAGGGTTGGACCGGGGAGCTGTTTTTT,CASSFRQGWTGELFF
-,TRBV5-6,few,12,TRBJ1-5,TGTGCCAGCAGCTACGCAAATCAGCCCCAGCATTTT,CASSYANQPQHF
TRBD2,TRBV7-2,-,16,TRBJ2-1,TGTGCCAGCAGCGTCGGGACTAGCGTATCCTACAATGAGCAGTTCTTC,CASSVGTSVSYNEQFF
TRBD2,TRBV5-1,few,17,TRBJ2-2,TGCGCCAGCAGCCCTCTGACACTAGCGGGAGCCGCCGGGGAGCTGTTTTTT,CASSPLTLAGAAGELFF
TRBD1,TRBV5-4,-,15,TRBJ2-6,TGTGCCAGCAGCTCAGGGGGCTCAGGGGCCAACGTCCTGACTTTC,CASSSGGSGANVLTF
-,TRBV29-1,-,13,TRBJ1-1,TGCAGCGTTGGCCAGTCCCGGAACACTGAAGCTTTCTTT,CSVGQSRNTEAFF
-,TRBV5-1,medium-sized,13,TRBJ2-1,TGCGCCAGCAGCGAAGGTTACTTGGATGAGCAGTTCTTC,CASSEGYLDEQFF
-,TRBV5-1,many,14,TRBJ2-5,TGCGCCAGCAGCTTGGGCCCAGCGGCTGAGACCCAGTACTTC,CASSLGPAAETQYF
-,TRBV5-1,few,17,TRBJ2-5,TGCGCCAGCAGCTTACTAAACTCCGGGAGTGGGGGAGAGACCCAGTACTTC,CASSLLNSGSGGETQYF
TRBD2,TRBV5-1,many,15,TRBJ2-1,TGCGCCAGCAGCTTGGGTAGTTTCGGGGAGGGTGAGCAGTTCTTC,CASSLGSFGEGEQFF
-,TRBV29-1,many,14,TRBJ1-2,TGCAGCGCCGAAAGGGACGCATCTAACTATGGCTACACCTTC,CSAERDASNYGYTF
TRBD1,TRBV12-3/TRBV12-4,many,14,TRBJ2-1,TGTGCCAGCAGTCCAGGACAGGGTGAAAATGAGCAGTTCTTC,CASSPGQGENEQFF
-,TRBV19,few,12,TRBJ2-2,TGTGCCAGTAGAACACAGGCCGGGGAGCTGTTTTTT,CASRTQAGELFF
-,TRBV19,few,15,TRBJ1-2,TGTGCCAGTAGTCCCCCCGGGGGCGTTCCTTATGGCTACACCTTC,CASSPPGGVPYGYTF
-,TRBV5-1,many,13,TRBJ2-3,TGCGCCAGCAGCTTGGAGACAGTTGATACGCAGTATTTT,CASSLETVDTQYF
-,TRBV4-1,-,13,TRBJ2-7,TGCGCCAGCAGCCAAGAGGGGTCCTACGAGCAGTACTTC,CASSQEGSYEQYF
-,TRBV7-2,-,13,TRBJ2-1,TGTGCCAGCAGCTTCGGGGGAGCCGATGAGCAGTTCTTC,CASSFGGADEQFF
-,TRBV4-3,-,15,TRBJ2-1,TGCGCCAGCAGCCAAGCTTTAACTTACTACAATGAGCAGTTCTTC,CASSQALTYYNEQFF
-,TRBV10-3,many,12,TRBJ2-5,TGTGCCATCAGCTGGGGGGACGAGACCCAGTACTTC,CAISWGDETQYF
-,TRBV25-1,few,14,TRBJ2-7,TGTGCCAGCAGTGAATTAGGCGGGGACTACGAGCAGTACTTC,CASSELGGDYEQYF
-,TRBV28,many,15,TRBJ1-4,TGTGCCAGCAGGATTCTCTTGGACGGTAATGAAAAACTGTTTTTT,CASRILLDGNEKLFF
-,TRBV5-1,-,15,TRBJ1-1,TGCGCCAGCAGCTTGGTCGGCCCAGAGAACACTGAAGCTTTCTTT,CASSLVGPENTEAFF
-,TRBV7-2,few,14,TRBJ2-7,TGTGCCAGCAGCGTTTTACTGACTGCACCCGAGCAGTACTTC,CASSVLLTAPEQYF
-,TRBV5-5,many,12,TRBJ1-1,TGTGCCAGCACCCGCTGGGGATCTGAAGCTTTCTTT,CASTRWGSEAFF
-,TRBV7-6,many,15,TRBJ2-3,TGTGCCAGCAGCTCCCAACAGGGTTTCGCAGATACGCAGTATTTT,CASSSQQGFADTQYF
TRBD1,TRBV5-1,-,14,TRBJ1-1,TGCGCCAGCAGCCGCGAGACAGGGAGCACTGAAGCTTTCTTT,CASSRETGSTEAFF
-,TRBV4-1,-,14,TRBJ1-2,TGCGCCAGCAGCCCAGGGCAGGACGTAGGTGGCTACACCTTC,CASSPGQDVGGYTF
-,TRBV9,few,16,TRBJ2-2,TGTGCCAGCAGCGCCCGGACCCACGTTGAGACCGGGGAGCTGTTTTTT,CASSARTHVETGELFF